The entry below gives a single T cell receptor (beta chain) sequence along with its context. The antigen remains unidentified. The sample comes from a study of response to subunit inactivated influenza vaccine. Study results and limitations: The authors offered the suggestion that each seasonal influenza vaccination recruits few new T cells.

TCRdb re-called the RT-PCR reads through MiXCR, storing one row per CDR3 protein. The sample has 650,000 to 800,000 distinct CDR3 sequences; around 18% are singletons. CDR1 DFQATT and CDR2 SNEGSKA come from the germline V gene (reference sequence). CDR3 length: 16 amino acids. J was trimmed by 1 base and V by 0 bases; bases with no gene match: 8. Sequenced here: PBMCs from blood, sampled more than 4 days after vaccination. V and J are TRBV20-1 and TRBJ2-7; 8 bases match TRBD1. The origin of this receptor is a man aged 45-60 years who received an inactivated influenza vaccine. The CDR3 region has the DNA TGCAGTGCTAGAGATTCCGACAGGGGCCCTTCCTACGAGCAGTACTTC. Its translation: CSARDSDRGPSYEQYF.